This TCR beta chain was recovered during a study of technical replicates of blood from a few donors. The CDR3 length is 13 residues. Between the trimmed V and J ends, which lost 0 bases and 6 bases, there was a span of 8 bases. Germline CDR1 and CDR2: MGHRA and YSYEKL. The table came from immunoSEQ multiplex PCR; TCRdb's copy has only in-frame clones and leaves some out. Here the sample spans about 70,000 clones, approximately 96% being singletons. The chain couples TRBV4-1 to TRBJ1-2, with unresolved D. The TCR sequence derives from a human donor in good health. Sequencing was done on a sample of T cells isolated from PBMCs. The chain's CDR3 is CASSQDRTDGYTF. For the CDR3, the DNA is TGCGCCAGCAGCCAAGATCGAACAGATGGCTACACCTTC.